This T cell receptor beta chain was captured in a study of T cell repertoires in cytomegalovirus infection. Study information: The authors relied on CMV epitopes, both recently identified HLA-C-restricted and well-studied HLA-B-restricted. Carrying CMV and the relevant HLA type showed in public TCR beta signatures. Study outcomes and limitations: HLA-C-restricted CMV-specific TCR beta clonotypes were dominant in the ex vivo response.

TCRdb ran MiXCR on the reads and lists one entry per CDR3 protein. The sample contains a few hundred thousand distinct CDR3 sequences, roughly a fifth of which appear only once. Concerning this clonotype itself: The antigen remains unidentified.

CDR3 length: 14 amino acids. In germline, CDR1 is SEHNR, CDR2 FQNEAQ (reference sequence). After removal of 5 bases from V and 3 bases from J, the junction contained 4 bases not matched to a gene. The source material was cultured PBMCs, sampled from culture after CMV antigen stimulation. V gene TRBV7-9 combines with J gene TRBJ1-5; 7 bases align to TRBD1. This receptor was obtained from a human donor in good health (CMV status not recorded). Some clones in this sample may be carry-over from other donors' samples. The CDR3 DNA sequence: TGTGCCAGCAGCCGTCAGGGGGACAATCAGCCCCAGCATTTT. Encoded protein: CASSRQGDNQPQHF. The whole variable domain, remainder taken from reference TRBV7-9 and TRBJ1-5, is DTGVSQNPRHKITKRGQNVTFRCDPISEHNRLYWYRQTLGQGPEFLTYFQNEAQLEKSRLLSDRFSAERPKGSFSTLEIQRTEQGDSAMYLCASSRQGDNQPQHFGDGTRLSIL.